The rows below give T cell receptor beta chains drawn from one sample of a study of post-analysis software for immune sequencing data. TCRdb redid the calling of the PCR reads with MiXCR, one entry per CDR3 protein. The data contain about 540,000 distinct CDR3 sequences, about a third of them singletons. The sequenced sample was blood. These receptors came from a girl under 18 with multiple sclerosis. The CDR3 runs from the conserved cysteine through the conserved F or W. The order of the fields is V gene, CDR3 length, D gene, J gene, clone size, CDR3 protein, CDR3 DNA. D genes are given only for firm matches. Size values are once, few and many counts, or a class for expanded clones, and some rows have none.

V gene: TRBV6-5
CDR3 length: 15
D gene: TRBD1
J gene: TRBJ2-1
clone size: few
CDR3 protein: CASIQTGGVYNEQFF
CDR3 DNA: TGTGCCAGCATTCAGACAGGGGGCGTCTACAATGAGCAGTTCTTC

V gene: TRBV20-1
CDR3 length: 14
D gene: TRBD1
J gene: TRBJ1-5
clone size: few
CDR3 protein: CSATSGGANQPQHF
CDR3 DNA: TGCAGTGCTACCTCAGGGGGCGCGAATCAGCCCCAGCATTTT

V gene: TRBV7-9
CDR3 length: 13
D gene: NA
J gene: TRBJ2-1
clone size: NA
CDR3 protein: CASSPGADNEQFF
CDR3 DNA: TGTGCCAGCAGCCCGGGGGCAGACAATGAGCAGTTCTTC

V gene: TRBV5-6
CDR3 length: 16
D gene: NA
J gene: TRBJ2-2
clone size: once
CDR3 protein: CASSTYGTVNTGELFF
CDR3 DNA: TGTGCCAGCAGTACCTACGGGACGGTCAACACCGGGGAGCTGTTTTTT

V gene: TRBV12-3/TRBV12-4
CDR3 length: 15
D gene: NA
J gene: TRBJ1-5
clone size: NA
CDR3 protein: CANSLGGNGNQPQHF
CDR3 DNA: TGTGCCAACAGTCTCGGCGGGAATGGCAATCAGCCCCAGCATTTT

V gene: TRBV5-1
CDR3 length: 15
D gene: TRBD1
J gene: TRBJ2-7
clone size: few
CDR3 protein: CASSSRTGSSYEQYF
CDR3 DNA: TGCGCCAGCAGCTCAAGGACAGGGAGCTCCTACGAGCAGTACTTC

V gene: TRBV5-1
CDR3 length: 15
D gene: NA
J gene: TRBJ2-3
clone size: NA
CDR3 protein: CASKIARADTDTQYF
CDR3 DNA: TGCGCCAGCAAGATCGCCCGGGCGGACACAGATACGCAGTATTTT

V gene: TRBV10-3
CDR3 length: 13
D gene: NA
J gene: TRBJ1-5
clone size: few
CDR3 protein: CAISEVTGQPQHF
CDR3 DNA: TGTGCCATCAGTGAGGTCACAGGTCAGCCCCAGCATTTT

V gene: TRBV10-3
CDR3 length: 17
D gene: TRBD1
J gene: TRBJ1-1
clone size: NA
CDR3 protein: CAIRSSGTGGRGTEAFF
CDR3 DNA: TGTGCCATCAGGTCGTCAGGGACAGGGGGCCGGGGCACTGAAGCTTTCTTT

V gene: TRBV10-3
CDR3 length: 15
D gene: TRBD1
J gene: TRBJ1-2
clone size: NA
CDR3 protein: CATSEYRDSNYGYTF
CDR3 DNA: TGTGCCACCAGTGAGTACCGGGACAGCAACTATGGCTACACCTTC

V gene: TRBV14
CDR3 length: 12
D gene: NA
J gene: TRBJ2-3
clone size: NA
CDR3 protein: CASSQDTGTQYF
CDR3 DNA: TGTGCCAGCAGCCAAGATACTGGTACGCAGTATTTT

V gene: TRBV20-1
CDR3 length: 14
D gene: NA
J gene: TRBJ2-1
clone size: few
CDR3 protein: CSARDERSYNEQFF
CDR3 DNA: TGCAGTGCTAGAGATGAAAGGTCCTACAATGAGCAGTTCTTC

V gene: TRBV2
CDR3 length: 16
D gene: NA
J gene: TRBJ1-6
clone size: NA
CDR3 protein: CASSERTAGLNSPLHF
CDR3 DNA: TGTGCCAGCAGTGAACGCACGGCAGGGCTAAATTCACCCCTCCACTTT

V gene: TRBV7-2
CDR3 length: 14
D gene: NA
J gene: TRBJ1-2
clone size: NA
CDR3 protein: CASSLAERGNGYTF
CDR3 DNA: TGTGCCAGCAGCTTAGCAGAAAGGGGAAATGGCTACACCTTC

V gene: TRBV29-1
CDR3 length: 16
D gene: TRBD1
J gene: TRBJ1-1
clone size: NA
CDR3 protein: CSVDTYLGQGGTEAFF
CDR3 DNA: TGCAGCGTTGACACGTACCTGGGACAGGGAGGCACTGAAGCTTTCTTT

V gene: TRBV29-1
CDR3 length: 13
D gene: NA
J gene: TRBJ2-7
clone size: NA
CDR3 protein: CSVLSPGGEEQYF
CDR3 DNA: TGCAGCGTTTTATCCCCTGGCGGGGAAGAGCAGTACTTC

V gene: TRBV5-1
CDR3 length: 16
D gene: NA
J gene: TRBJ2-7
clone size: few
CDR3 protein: CASSKTQGEGTYEQYF
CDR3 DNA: TGCGCCAGCAGCAAAACACAGGGTGAGGGAACCTACGAGCAGTACTTC

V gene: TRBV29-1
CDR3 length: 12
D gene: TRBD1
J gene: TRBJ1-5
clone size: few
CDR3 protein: CSAVTGDQPQHF
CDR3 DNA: TGCAGCGCTGTGACAGGGGATCAGCCCCAGCATTTT

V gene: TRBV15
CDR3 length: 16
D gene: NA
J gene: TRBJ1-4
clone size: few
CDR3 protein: CATSRDRSVVNEKLFF
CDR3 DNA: TGTGCCACCAGCAGAGATCGATCAGTCGTCAATGAAAAACTGTTTTTT

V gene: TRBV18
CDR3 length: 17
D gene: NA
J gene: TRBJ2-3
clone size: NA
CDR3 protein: CASSPFRGQQSTDTQYF
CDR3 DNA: TGTGCCAGCTCACCATTTCGGGGTCAACAGAGCACAGATACGCAGTATTTT

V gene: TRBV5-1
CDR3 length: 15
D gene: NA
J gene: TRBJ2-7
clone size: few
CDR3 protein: CASSLATTLSYEQYF
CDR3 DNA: TGCGCCAGCAGCTTGGCGACAACCCTCTCCTACGAGCAGTACTTC

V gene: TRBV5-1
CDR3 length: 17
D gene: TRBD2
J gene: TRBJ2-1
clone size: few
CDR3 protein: CASSLSGGPFWYNEQFF
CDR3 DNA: TGCGCCAGCAGCCTGAGCGGGGGCCCTTTTTGGTACAATGAGCAGTTCTTC

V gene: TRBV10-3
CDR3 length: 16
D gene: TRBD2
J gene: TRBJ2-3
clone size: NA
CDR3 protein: CAISEPTSPRTNTQYF
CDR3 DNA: TGTGCCATCAGTGAGCCGACTAGCCCCCGGACTAATACGCAGTATTTT

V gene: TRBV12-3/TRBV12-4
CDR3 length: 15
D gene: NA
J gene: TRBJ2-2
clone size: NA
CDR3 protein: CASSLKGAHTGELFF
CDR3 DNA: TGTGCCAGCAGTTTGAAGGGTGCCCACACCGGGGAGCTGTTTTTT

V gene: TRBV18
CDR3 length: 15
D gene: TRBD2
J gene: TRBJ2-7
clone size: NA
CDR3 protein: CASSPPSSGGYEQYF
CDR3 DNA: TGTGCCAGCTCACCACCCAGTAGCGGGGGCTACGAGCAGTACTTC

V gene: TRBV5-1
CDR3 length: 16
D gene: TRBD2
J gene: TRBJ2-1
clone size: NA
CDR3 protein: CAGSLLSGGGMNEQFF
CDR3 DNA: TGCGCCGGCAGCTTACTAAGCGGGGGCGGTATGAATGAGCAGTTCTTC

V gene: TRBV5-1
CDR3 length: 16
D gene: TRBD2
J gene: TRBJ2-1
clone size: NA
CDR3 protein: CASSWGLAGTYNEQFF
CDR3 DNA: TGCGCCAGCAGCTGGGGACTAGCGGGGACCTACAATGAGCAGTTCTTC

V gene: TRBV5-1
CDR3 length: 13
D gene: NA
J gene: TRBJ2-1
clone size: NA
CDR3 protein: CASSLAGMDEQFF
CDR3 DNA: TGCGCCAGCAGCTTGGCAGGGATGGATGAGCAGTTCTTC

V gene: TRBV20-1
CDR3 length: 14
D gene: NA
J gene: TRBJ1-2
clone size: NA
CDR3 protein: CSAGGPLRNYGYTF
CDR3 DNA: TGCAGTGCCGGCGGCCCCCTAAGGAACTATGGCTACACCTTC

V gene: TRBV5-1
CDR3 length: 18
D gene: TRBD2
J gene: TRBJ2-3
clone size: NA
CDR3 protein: CASSLRLAGGISTDTQYF
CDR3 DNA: TGCGCCAGCAGCTTGAGGCTAGCGGGGGGTATTAGCACAGATACGCAGTATTTT

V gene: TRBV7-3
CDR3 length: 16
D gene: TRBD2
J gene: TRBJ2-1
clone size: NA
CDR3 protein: CASSLGLGGGYNEQFF
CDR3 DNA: TGTGCCAGCAGCTTGGGGTTGGGGGGGGGATACAATGAGCAGTTCTTC

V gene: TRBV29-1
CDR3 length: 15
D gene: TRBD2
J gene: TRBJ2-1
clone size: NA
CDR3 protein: CSVGLAGGSHNEQFF
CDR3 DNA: TGCAGCGTTGGTCTAGCGGGAGGCTCTCACAATGAGCAGTTCTTC

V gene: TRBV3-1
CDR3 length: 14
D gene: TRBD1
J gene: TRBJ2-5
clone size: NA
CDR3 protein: CASSQAGTGGPQYF
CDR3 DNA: TGTGCCAGCAGCCAAGCGGGGACAGGGGGCCCCCAGTACTTC

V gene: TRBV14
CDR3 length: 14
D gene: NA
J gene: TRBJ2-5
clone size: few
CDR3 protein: CASSQNGAWETQYF
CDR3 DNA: TGTGCCAGCAGCCAAAACGGGGCGTGGGAGACCCAGTACTTC

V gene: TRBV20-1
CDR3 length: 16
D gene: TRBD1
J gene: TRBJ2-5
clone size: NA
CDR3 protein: CSASDHQQGIQETQYF
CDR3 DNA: TGCAGTGCTAGCGATCACCAACAGGGGATCCAAGAGACCCAGTACTTC

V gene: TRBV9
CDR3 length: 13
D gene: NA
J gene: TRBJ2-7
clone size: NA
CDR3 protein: CASSGPLRHEQYF
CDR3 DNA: TGTGCCAGCAGCGGGCCTCTACGGCATGAGCAGTACTTC

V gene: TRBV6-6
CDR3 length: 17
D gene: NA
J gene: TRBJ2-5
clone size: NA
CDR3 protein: CACNPGGAPNTRETQYF
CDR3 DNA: TGTGCCTGCAATCCCGGTGGGGCACCAAATACGCGAGAGACCCAGTACTTC

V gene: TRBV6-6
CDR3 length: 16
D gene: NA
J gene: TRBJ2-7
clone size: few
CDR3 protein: CASSYSGTQNSYEQYF
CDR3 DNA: TGTGCCAGCAGTTACTCGGGGACGCAGAATTCCTACGAGCAGTACTTC

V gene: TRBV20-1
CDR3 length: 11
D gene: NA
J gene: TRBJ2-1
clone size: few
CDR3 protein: CSASLGNEQFF
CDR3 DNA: TGCAGTGCTAGTTTGGGCAATGAGCAGTTCTTC

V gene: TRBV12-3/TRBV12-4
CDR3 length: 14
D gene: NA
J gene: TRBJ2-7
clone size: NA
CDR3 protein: CASSLGTVRYEQYF
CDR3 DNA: TGTGCCAGCAGTTTAGGGACGGTACGATACGAGCAGTACTTC

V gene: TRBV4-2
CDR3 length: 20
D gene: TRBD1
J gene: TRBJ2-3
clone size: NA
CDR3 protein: CASSQSSGQGSVYGTDTQYF
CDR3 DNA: TGTGCCAGCAGCCAATCCTCGGGACAGGGCTCAGTCTATGGCACAGATACGCAGTATTTT

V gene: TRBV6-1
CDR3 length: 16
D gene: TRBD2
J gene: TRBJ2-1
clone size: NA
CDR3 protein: CASSEELAGNQETQFF
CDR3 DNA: TGTGCCAGCAGTGAAGAACTAGCGGGGAACCAAGAGACCCAGTTCTTC

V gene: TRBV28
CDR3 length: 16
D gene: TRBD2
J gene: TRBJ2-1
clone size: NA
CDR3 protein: CASSRIGTSGQETQFF
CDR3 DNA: TGTGCCAGCAGTCGAATCGGGACTAGCGGACAAGAGACCCAGTTCTTC

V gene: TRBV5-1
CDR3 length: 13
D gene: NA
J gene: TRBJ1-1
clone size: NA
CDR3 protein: CASSQVEGAEAFF
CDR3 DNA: TGCGCCAGCAGTCAAGTGGAAGGGGCCGAAGCTTTCTTT